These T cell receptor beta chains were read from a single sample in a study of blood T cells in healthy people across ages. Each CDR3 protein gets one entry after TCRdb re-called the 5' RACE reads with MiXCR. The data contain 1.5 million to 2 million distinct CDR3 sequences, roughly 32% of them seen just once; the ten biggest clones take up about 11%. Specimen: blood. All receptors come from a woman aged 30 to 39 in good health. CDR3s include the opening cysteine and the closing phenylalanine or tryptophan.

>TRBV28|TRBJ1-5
CASSLGSVGRGRNQPQHF
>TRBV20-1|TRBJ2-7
CSARPGGHYEQYF
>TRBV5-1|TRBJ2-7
CASHAPGQAYEQYF
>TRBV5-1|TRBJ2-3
CASSLDPGRSTDTQYF
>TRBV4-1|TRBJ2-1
CASSLYPGAGGTDEQFF
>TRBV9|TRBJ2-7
CASSVEGYYEQYF
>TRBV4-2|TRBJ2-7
CASSQAARTGVYEQYF
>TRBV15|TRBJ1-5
CATSTGGRGQPQHF
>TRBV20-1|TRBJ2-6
CSAPYRVWDSGANVLTF
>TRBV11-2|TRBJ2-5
CASSLGGQGGLETQYF
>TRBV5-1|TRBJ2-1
CASSFRTGEQFF
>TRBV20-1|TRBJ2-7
CSAGVGTEQYF
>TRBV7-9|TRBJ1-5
CASSLGETDQPQHF
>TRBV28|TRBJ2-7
CASSLSPIYEQYF
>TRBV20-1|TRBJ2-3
CSASLGLAATDTQYF
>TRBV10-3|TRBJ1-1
CAISGTIMNTEAFF